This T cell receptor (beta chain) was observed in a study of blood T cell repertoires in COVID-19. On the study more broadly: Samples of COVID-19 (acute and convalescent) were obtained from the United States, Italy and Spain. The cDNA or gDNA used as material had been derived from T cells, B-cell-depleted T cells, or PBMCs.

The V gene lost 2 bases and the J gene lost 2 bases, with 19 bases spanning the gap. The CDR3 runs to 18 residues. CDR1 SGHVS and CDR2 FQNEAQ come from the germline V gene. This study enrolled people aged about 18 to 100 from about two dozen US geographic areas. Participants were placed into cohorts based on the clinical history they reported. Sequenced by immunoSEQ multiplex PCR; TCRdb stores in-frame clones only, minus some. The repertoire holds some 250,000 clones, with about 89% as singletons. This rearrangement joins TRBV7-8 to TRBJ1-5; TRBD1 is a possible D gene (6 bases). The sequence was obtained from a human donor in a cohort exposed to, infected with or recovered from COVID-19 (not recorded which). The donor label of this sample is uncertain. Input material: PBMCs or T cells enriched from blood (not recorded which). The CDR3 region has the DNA TGTGCCAGCAGCTTAACGTCCGTACAGGGCTCTGGCAATCAGCCCCAGCATTTT. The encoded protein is CASSLTSVQGSGNQPQHF.